This TCR beta chain derives from a study of T cell repertoires in cytomegalovirus infection. The wider study: Matching HLA type and CMV infection were both indicated by public TCR beta signatures.

This CDR3 comprises 14 residues. Germline V gives CDR1 KGHSH, CDR2 LQKENI. Between the trimmed V and J ends, which lost 8 bases and 1 base, there was a span of 14 bases. In regard to this clonotype: The antigen is unknown.

TCRdb analysed the reads with MiXCR anew, one entry per CDR3 protein. The sample lists roughly 49,000 distinct CDR3 sequences; 20% to 25% were seen once. The study's findings and limits: HLA-C-restricted TCR beta clonotypes specific for CMV led the ex vivo response.

This sequence joins TRBV18 and TRBJ2-5, with unresolved D. This TCR was recovered from a human donor in good health (CMV status not recorded). Some clones in this sample may be carry-over from other donors' samples. The sample taken for sequencing was PBMCs, sequenced either directly or after in vitro stimulation (not recorded which). Here the CDR3 reads CASTQSLSQETQYF. The CDR3 DNA reads as TGTGCCAGCACTCAGAGCCTGAGCCAAGAGACCCAGTACTTC.